The TCR beta chain described here comes from a study of blood T cell repertoires in COVID-19. Study-level background: In each case, the material was cDNA or gDNA derived from T cells, B-cell-depleted T cells, or PBMCs.

Authors' processing steps: Reference gene primers were amplified, and this amplification served to estimate nucleated cell counts. The method was immunoSEQ multiplex PCR; TCRdb's version includes in-frame clones alone and lacks a portion of them. D and trimming were read from the DNA, whereas the V and J calls and clone size are those reported in that table. The sample has approximately 300,000 clones; 85% to 95% are singletons. Participant reports of clinical history set cohort assignment. Exposed study participants had met a COVID-19 case within 2 weeks before entry. CDR1 is SEHNR and CDR2 is FQNEAQ in the germline V gene (reference sequence). The CDR3 is 17 amino acids. After removal of 0 bases from V and 5 bases from J, the junction contained 5 bases not matched to a gene.

The chain couples TRBV7-9 to TRBJ2-7; TRBD2 matches at 15 bases. The receptor's source is a woman between 25 and 40 years old who had been exposed to COVID-19. The sequencing sample was made of PBMCs or T cells enriched from blood (not recorded which). The CDR3 sequence: CASSLAGTSGGRDEQYF. DNA of the CDR3: TGTGCCAGCAGCTTAGCGGGGACTAGCGGGGGGCGAGACGAGCAGTACTTC.